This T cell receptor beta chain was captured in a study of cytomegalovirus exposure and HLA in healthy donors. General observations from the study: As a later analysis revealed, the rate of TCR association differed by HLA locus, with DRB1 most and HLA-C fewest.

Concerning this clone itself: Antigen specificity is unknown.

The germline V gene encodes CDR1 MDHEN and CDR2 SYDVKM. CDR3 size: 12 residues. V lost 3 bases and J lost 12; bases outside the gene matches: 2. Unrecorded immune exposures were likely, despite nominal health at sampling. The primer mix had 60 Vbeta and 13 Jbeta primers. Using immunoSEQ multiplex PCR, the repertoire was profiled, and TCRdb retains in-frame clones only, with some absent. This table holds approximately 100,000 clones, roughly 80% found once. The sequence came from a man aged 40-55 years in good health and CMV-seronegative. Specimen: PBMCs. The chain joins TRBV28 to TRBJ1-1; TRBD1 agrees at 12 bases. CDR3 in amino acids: CASSLGQGATFF. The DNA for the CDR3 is TGTGCCAGCAGTTTGGGACAGGGGGCGACTTTCTTT.